This record concerns one T cell receptor (beta chain) sequence. The CDR3 is 14 amino acids. Germline CDR1 reads PRHDT; CDR2 reads FYEKMQ (reference sequence). Trimming stripped 5 bases from V and 4 bases from J, with 14 bases between. The assay was immunoSEQ multiplex PCR, and TCRdb's table has in-frame clones only and misses some. The table shows some 100,000 clones, with around four fifths occurring only once. The data belong to a study of blood T cell repertoires in COVID-19. This receptor was taken from a woman aged 55-70 years with acute or convalescent COVID-19. The sample was peripheral blood. The genes are TRBV13 and TRBJ2-5; a possible D gene is TRBD1 (6 bases). The CDR3 sequence: CASSDSRGRETQYF. The CDR3 region has the DNA TGTGCCAGCAGCGATTCCAGGGGCCGAGAGACCCAGTACTTC.